The clone carrying this TCR beta chain was picked up many times. What it binds is not known. This sample was included in a study of T cells in Graves' hyperthyroidism and ophthalmopathy. Study results and caveats: It was a median about 7.1 months before onset that the model predicted ophthalmopathy.

Across 18 months, stable Graves' hyperthyroidism was marked by no progression to ophthalmopathy. Each 10 ml fresh peripheral blood draw supplied the PBMCs. TCR beta CDR3 regions were amplified from RNA transcripts. Initially, a first-round RT-PCR of the TCR CDR3 employed the HTBI primer set. TCRdb re-called the multiplex PCR reads with MiXCR, one entry per CDR3 protein. This table has about 400,000 distinct CDR3 sequences, more than 13% appearing once. The sequence derives from a woman aged 25 to 39 with Graves' hyperthyroidism. Sequenced input: blood.

DNA of the CDR3: TGCGCCAGCAGCTTGGCCGTCGGGGGGAGGGACACTGAAGCTTTCTTT. Its protein is CASSLAVGGRDTEAFF. The chain employs TRBV5-1 and TRBJ1-1; a weak D match, TRBD1 (5 bases). CDR1 is SGHRS, CDR2 YFSETQ, per germline. This CDR3 spans 16 amino acids. V gave up 0 bases and J gave up 3 bases, with 15 bases separating them.